A selection of T cell receptor beta chains follows, all from one sample in a study of CD8 T cells in ankylosing spondylitis. In TCRdb, the 5' RACE reads were re-called with MiXCR into one record per CDR3 protein. The sample carries 250,000 to 350,000 distinct CDR3 sequences, under 25% recorded once. Sequenced input: blood, either unsorted or a sorted T cell fraction (not recorded which). Source of these receptors: a female donor with ankylosing spondylitis or in good health (not recorded which). Each CDR3 is given with its conserved first and last residue. D genes are given only for firm matches. Clone size is not always given. Where it is, it says once, few, many or a class for expanded clones.

d_call clone_size j_call v_call cdr3_nt cdr3_aa
- - TRBJ2-5 TRBV5-4 TGTGCCAGCGGCTTGGTCAGGGGCTCGGGGGAGACCCAGTACTTC CASGLVRGSGETQYF
TRBD2 - TRBJ2-5 TRBV7-3 TGTGCCAGCAGCTCCCGACGGGAGGGCCAAGAGACCCAGTACTTC CASSSRREGQETQYF
- - TRBJ1-4 TRBV10-3 TGTGCCATCAGCCTCAAAAATGAAAAACTGTTTTTT CAISLKNEKLFF
- - TRBJ2-7 TRBV5-1 TGCGCCAGCAGCTTGGAGTACCCCGGGGACGAGCAGTACTTC CASSLEYPGDEQYF
- - TRBJ2-2 TRBV7-2 TGTGCCAGCAGCTGGGACTTTAGCGCCGGGGAGCTGTTTTTT CASSWDFSAGELFF
TRBD1 few TRBJ2-7 TRBV5-1 TGCGCCAGCAGCCTCCGGGACAGGTCGAGCGAGCAGTACTTC CASSLRDRSSEQYF
TRBD2 - TRBJ2-1 TRBV30 TGTGCCTGGAGTGTCCGGGCTAGCGGGAATGAGCAGTTCTTC CAWSVRASGNEQFF
TRBD2 few TRBJ2-1 TRBV10-2 TGCGCCAGCAGTGAGTCCGGGACTAGCGGGAGGGGTAGGCAGTTCTTC CASSESGTSGRGRQFF
- - TRBJ2-7 TRBV18 TGTGCCAGCTCACCACAGCCCTCGTACGAGCAGTACTTC CASSPQPSYEQYF
- - TRBJ2-1 TRBV7-9 TGTGCCAGCAGCTTAGTCAGACCCCAGGGCTATGAGCAGTTCTTC CASSLVRPQGYEQFF
TRBD2 few TRBJ2-3 TRBV12-3/TRBV12-4 TGTGCCAGCGGCCCGGGAGGGGCGACAGATACGCAGTATTTT CASGPGGATDTQYF
- - TRBJ2-2 TRBV12-3/TRBV12-4 TGTGCCAGCAGTTTACGGGGTGACACCGGGGAGCTGTTTTTT CASSLRGDTGELFF
- few TRBJ1-1 TRBV5-1 TGCGCCAGCAGCTTGGGCCGGGGAGGCACTGAAGCTTTCTTT CASSLGRGGTEAFF
- few TRBJ2-7 TRBV29-1 TGCAGCGTTGAAGGGCCGACGGGGCAGTACTTC CSVEGPTGQYF
- many TRBJ2-2 TRBV12-3/TRBV12-4 TGTGCCAGCAGCCCGCTTGCAACCGGCACCGGGGAGCTGTTTTTT CASSPLATGTGELFF
TRBD1 - TRBJ2-5 TRBV7-3 TGTGCCAGCAGCCCGACCCACCTGGACAGGGGCCAAGAGACCCAGTACTTC CASSPTHLDRGQETQYF
- - TRBJ2-5 TRBV24-1 TGTGCCACCAGTGATGAGTACCAAGAGACCCAGTACTTC CATSDEYQETQYF
- many TRBJ2-4 TRBV20-1 TGCAGTGCTAACCCCCCCACAGGGAATAACATTCAGTACTTC CSANPPTGNNIQYF
TRBD2 - TRBJ2-3 TRBV20-1 TGCAGTGCTAGAACTAGGACTAGATTCACAGATACGCAGTATTTT CSARTRTRFTDTQYF
TRBD1 many TRBJ2-3 TRBV7-9 TGTGCCAGCAGCTCCGGGACAGGAGCAGATACGCAGTATTTT CASSSGTGADTQYF
- - TRBJ2-5 TRBV6-5 TGTGCCAGCAGTTACTCGGGGCCCCGACAGGAGACCCAGTACTTC CASSYSGPRQETQYF
- many TRBJ2-1 TRBV29-1 TGCAGCGTTGTAGGCGGCGGTGCAGGGGCCAATGAGCAGTTCTTC CSVVGGGAGANEQFF
- many TRBJ2-7 TRBV7-9 TGTGCCAGCAGCTTTCCAGGTTCCTACGAGCAGTACTTC CASSFPGSYEQYF
TRBD2 - TRBJ2-1 TRBV20-1 TGCAGTGCTAGAGGGGGACTAGCGGGAGGAGAGCAGTTCTTC CSARGGLAGGEQFF
TRBD1 few TRBJ2-7 TRBV4-3 TGCGCCAGCAGCCCCAGGGACAGCAGGGACGAGCAGTACTTC CASSPRDSRDEQYF
- few TRBJ2-1 TRBV20-1 TGCAGTGCTAGAGATCGGATGGGGGCGGAATACAATGAGCAGTTCTTC CSARDRMGAEYNEQFF
TRBD1 few TRBJ1-1 TRBV6-1 TGTGCCAGCACCCCCGGACAGGCCGAGACTGAAGCTTTCTTT CASTPGQAETEAFF
TRBD2 - TRBJ2-3 TRBV20-1 TGCAGTGCGCATCTAGCGGGAGTGCCAGATACGCAGTATTTT CSAHLAGVPDTQYF
- - TRBJ2-3 TRBV27 TGTGCCAGCAGTCCCTACACAGATACGCAGTATTTT CASSPYTDTQYF
- few TRBJ2-7 TRBV9 TGTGCCAGCAGCAAACTAGGGGGAGGGGCGTCCTACGAGCAGTACTTC CASSKLGGGASYEQYF
TRBD2 - TRBJ2-7 TRBV28 TGTGCCAGCAGCTGGGGGTCTAGCGGGAGAGAAAGCGTGCAGTACTTC CASSWGSSGRESVQYF
- few TRBJ1-2 TRBV20-1 TGCAGTGCTAGAGACCAGGGACGAGCTAACTATGGCTACACCTTC CSARDQGRANYGYTF
- - TRBJ2-1 TRBV7-2 TGTGCCAGCAGCTTACGCGGGGAACTAGCCTCTTGGGGCAATGAGCAGTTCTTC CASSLRGELASWGNEQFF
- few TRBJ2-4 TRBV18 TGTGCCAGCTCACCACCGACTGATGGAGCCAAAAACATTCAGTACTTC CASSPPTDGAKNIQYF
- few TRBJ2-5 TRBV20-1 TGCAGTGCTGGAAATAGGGAGACCCAGTACTTC CSAGNRETQYF
- many TRBJ1-2 TRBV7-2 TGTGCCAGCAGCTCCCGCTACGGACAGAGCTATGGCTACACCTTC CASSSRYGQSYGYTF
TRBD2 - TRBJ2-7 TRBV7-2 TGTGCCAGCAGCTTGACTAGCAGGGACTACGAGCAGTACTTC CASSLTSRDYEQYF
TRBD2 few TRBJ2-1 TRBV28 TGTGCCAGCAGTTCGGCCCCCCAACGGGAGGTTCTTGGTGAGCAGTTCTTC CASSSAPQREVLGEQFF
- few TRBJ2-1 TRBV24-1 TGTGCCACCAGTGTTCTAGATGAGCAGTTCTTC CATSVLDEQFF
- many TRBJ2-7 TRBV20-1 TGCAGTGCTAGAGGTGGCAGGGTCGCCTACGAGCAGTACTTC CSARGGRVAYEQYF
- - TRBJ1-1 TRBV20-1 TGCAGTGCTAGAGATTGGACAGAGAACACTGAAGCTTTCTTT CSARDWTENTEAFF
TRBD1 many TRBJ2-5 TRBV5-1 TGCGCCAGCAGCTTTCGGGACAGGATGTCAAGAGATACCCAGTACTTC CASSFRDRMSRDTQYF
- few TRBJ1-2 TRBV12-3/TRBV12-4 TGTGCCAGCACCCTTATAGGGCGAAACTATGGCTACACCTTC CASTLIGRNYGYTF
- many TRBJ2-7 TRBV15 TGTGCCACCAGCAGGTCCAGGACCTCCTACGAGCAGTACTTC CATSRSRTSYEQYF
- - TRBJ1-2 TRBV12-3/TRBV12-4 TGTGCCAGCAGTTTAGACCTTGTTTATGGCTACACCTTC CASSLDLVYGYTF
- few TRBJ2-7 TRBV4-3 TGCGCCAGCAGCCCAAGAAACGAGCAGTACTTC CASSPRNEQYF
TRBD1 few TRBJ2-7 TRBV29-1 TGCAGCGTTTGGGGGACAGGGGGCTACGAGCAGTACTTC CSVWGTGGYEQYF
TRBD1 - TRBJ1-1 TRBV6-2/TRBV6-3 TGTGCCAGCAGCCCCCTCCCGGACAGGAGCGCGAACACTGAAGCTTTCTTT CASSPLPDRSANTEAFF
- - TRBJ1-3 TRBV5-1 TGCGCCAGCAGCTTGGACTACATGGGGATGGGAAACACCATATATTTT CASSLDYMGMGNTIYF
TRBD2 - TRBJ2-5 TRBV7-2 TGTGCCAGCAGCCTGCGACTAGCGGGAATCCAAGAGACCCAGTACTTC CASSLRLAGIQETQYF
- - TRBJ1-1 TRBV10-3 TGTGCCACTCGGGAGCCTAACACTGAAGCTTTCTTT CATREPNTEAFF
- - TRBJ2-1 TRBV29-1 TGCAGCGTTGAAGGGGGTTTATCCTACAATGAGCAGTTCTTC CSVEGGLSYNEQFF
TRBD1 few TRBJ2-2 TRBV6-5 TGTGCCAGCAGACCTGACAGGGACACCGGGGAGCTGTTTTTT CASRPDRDTGELFF
TRBD2 - TRBJ2-2 TRBV7-8 TGTGCCAGCAGCTCGACTAGCGGGAGGGGGGAGCTGTTTTTT CASSSTSGRGELFF
- many TRBJ1-1 TRBV12-3/TRBV12-4 TGTGCCAGCAGACCCCCCTCTCAGGGTACGAACACTGAAGCTTTCTTT CASRPPSQGTNTEAFF